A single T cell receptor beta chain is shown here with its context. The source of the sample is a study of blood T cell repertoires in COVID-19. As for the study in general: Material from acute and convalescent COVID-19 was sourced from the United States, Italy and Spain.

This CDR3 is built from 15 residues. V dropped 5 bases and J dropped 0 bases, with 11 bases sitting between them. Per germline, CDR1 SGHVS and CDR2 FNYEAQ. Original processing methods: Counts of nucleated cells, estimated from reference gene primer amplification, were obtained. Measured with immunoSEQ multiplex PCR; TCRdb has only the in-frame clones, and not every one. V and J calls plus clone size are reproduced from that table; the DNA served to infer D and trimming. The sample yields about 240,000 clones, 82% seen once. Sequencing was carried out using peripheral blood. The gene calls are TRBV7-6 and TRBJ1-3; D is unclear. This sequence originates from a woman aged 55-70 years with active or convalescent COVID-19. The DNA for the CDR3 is TGTGCCAGCAGCCCCATAGACACCTCTGGAAACACCATATATTTT. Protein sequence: CASSPIDTSGNTIYF.